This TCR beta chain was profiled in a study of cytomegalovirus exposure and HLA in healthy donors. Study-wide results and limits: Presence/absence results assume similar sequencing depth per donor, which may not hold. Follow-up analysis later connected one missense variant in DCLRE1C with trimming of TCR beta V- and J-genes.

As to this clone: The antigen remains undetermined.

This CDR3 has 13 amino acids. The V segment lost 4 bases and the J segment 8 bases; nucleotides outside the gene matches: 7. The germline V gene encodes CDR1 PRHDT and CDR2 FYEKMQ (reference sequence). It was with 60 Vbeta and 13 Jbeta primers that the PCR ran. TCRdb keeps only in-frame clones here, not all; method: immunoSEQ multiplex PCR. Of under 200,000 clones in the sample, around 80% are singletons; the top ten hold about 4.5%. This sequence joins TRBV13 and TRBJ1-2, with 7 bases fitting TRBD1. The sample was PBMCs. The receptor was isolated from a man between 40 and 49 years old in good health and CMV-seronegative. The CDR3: CASSSRQGLGYTF. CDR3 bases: TGTGCCAGCAGCTCCCGACAGGGTTTGGGCTACACCTTC.